These 12 T cell receptor beta chains came from one sample sequenced in a study of T cell repertoires in cytomegalovirus infection (dated by TCRdb to about 2019). Data came from an Illumina HiSeq 1500. TCRdb reprocessing: public reads trimmed at Q25 with fastp, clones called with MiXCR, in-frame beta chains kept. Here each entry gathers all rows of one CDR3 protein and keeps the most common genes and DNA. Present in this sample are some 600,000 distinct CDR3 sequences, around 24% of which were seen just once. The ten largest clones take up 7% to 9% of the sample. The source material was CD8+ T cells from PBMCs. Receptors were obtained from a human donor in good health (CMV status not recorded). Some clones in this sample may be carry-over from other donors' samples.

The J gene is TRBJ2-7, the V gene TRBV12-3 or TRBV12-4; weak D call: TRBD1 (5 bases). The CDR3 runs to 13 residues. The V end lost 3 bases, the J end lost 2 bases, and 8 bases lay between the germline ends. CDR3 protein: CASSFDRTYEQYF. CDR3 DNA: TGTGCCAGCAGTTTTGACAGAACCTACGAGCAGTACTTC.

V is TRBV20-1 and J is TRBJ2-7; D may match TRBD1 or TRBD2 (6 bases each). The V end lost 1 base, the J end lost 3 bases, and 16 bases lay between the germline ends. Germline CDR1 is DFQATT and CDR2 is SNEGSKA (reference sequence). CDR3 size: 15 residues. In DNA, the CDR3 is TGCAGTGCTAGAGTGGCGGGACAAGCGATCTACGAGCAGTACTTC. This gives the protein CSARVAGQAIYEQYF.

This clonotype was counted only a few times. This sequence joins TRBV15 and TRBJ2-5; the D gene is possibly TRBD1 (5 bases). This CDR3 region has 14 residues. Germline lookup yields CDR1 LNHNV and CDR2 YYDKDF (reference sequence). V was trimmed by 5 bases and J by 1 base, leaving 11 bases between them. CDR3 residues: CATSVQGSQETQYF. In DNA form, the CDR3 reads TGTGCCACCAGCGTTCAGGGTTCCCAAGAGACCCAGTACTTC.

Concerning this clonotype itself: A junction end diverges from the germline sequence, so it may reflect a read error. This rearrangement joins TRBV7-9 to TRBJ2-3; D not certain. The germline V gene encodes CDR1 SEHNR and CDR2 FQNEAQ (reference sequence). This CDR3 is 14 amino acids long. The CDR3 spells CTSSLEQPTDTQYF. DNA for the CDR3: TGTACCAGCAGCTTAGAACAGCCCACAGATACGCAGTATTTT.

Comment on this clonotype: This may come from a read error, since a much larger clone is one base off. The CDR3 nucleotides read TGTGCCAACAGTTACTCCACGTCCGACTATGGCTACACCTTC. Protein sequence: CANSYSTSDYGYTF. The rearrangement uses TRBV6-6 and TRBJ1-2; D is undetermined. There are 14 residues in the CDR3. The V gene's germline CDR1 is MNHNY and CDR2 SVGAGI (reference sequence).

In its sample, this clonotype was seen a few times. The gene calls are TRBV6-2 or TRBV6-3 and TRBJ2-3; no clear D gene. Per the germline V gene, CDR1 is MNHEY and CDR2 is SVGEGT. The CDR3 has 14 residues. Trimming pared 6 bases from V and 0 bases from J, leaving 10 bases between. The CDR3 loop is CASSSRGSTDTQYF. The CDR3 DNA sequence: TGTGCCAGCAGCTCCCGAGGTAGCACAGATACGCAGTATTTT.

The chain uses TRBV5-1 and TRBJ2-1, with TRBD2 identical over 7 bases. Trimming at V came to 3 bases and at J to 4 bases, leaving 10 bases not matched to a gene. The germline gives CDR1 SGHRS, CDR2 YFSETQ. The CDR3 loop spans 16 amino acids. CDR3 coding DNA: TGCGCCAGCAGCTCACGGGACTACCAGCGGTACAATGAGCAGTTCTTC. It encodes CASSSRDYQRYNEQFF.

This clonotype was counted many times. This rearrangement joins TRBV7-8 to TRBJ1-2, with unresolved D. The CDR3 runs 11 residues. Looked up from germline, CDR1 is SGHVS and CDR2 is FQNEAQ. The ends were cut back, 5 bases at V and 7 bases at J, with 8 bases in the middle. CDR3 sequence (DNA): TGTGCCAGCAGCCAAGACGGTGGCTACACCTTC. Translating gives CASSQDGGYTF.

This clonotype was counted between two and nine times. The rearrangement joins TRBV2 to TRBJ2-3; D might be TRBD2 (5 bases). Looked up from germline, CDR1 is SNHLY and CDR2 is FYNNEI. CDR3 size: 16 residues. V gave up 2 bases and J gave up 3 bases, with 15 bases separating them. The CDR3 sequence is CASSESGWTGTDTQYF. The CDR3 DNA reads TGTGCCAGCAGTGAAAGCGGCTGGACCGGGACAGATACGCAGTATTTT.

As regards this clonotype: At one of its ends the junction is not consistent with the germline gene, which may arise from a read error. The chain carries TRBV12-3 or TRBV12-4 and TRBJ2-1, with a possible D match to TRBD2 (6 bases). The CDR3 contains 13 residues. The CDR3 bases are TGTGCCAGCAGGTCCGGGAGTGGCAATGAGCGGTTCTTC. This gives the protein CASRSGSGNERFF.

This chain uses TRBV7-8 with TRBJ2-7; D call uncertain. Trimming shortened V by 2 bases and J by 5 bases, and 7 bases separated the two germline ends. This CDR3 has 12 residues. Germline CDR1 SGHVS, CDR2 FQNEAQ. CDR3 DNA: TGTGCCAGCAGCTTAAACCCCCACGAGCAGTACGTC. Its translation: CASSLNPHEQYV.

This clonotype was counted only a few times. The chain is built from TRBV19 and TRBJ2-4; D is uncertain. The CDR3 extends over 11 amino acids. V lost 1 base, J lost 8 bases, and 3 bases lay in between. Germline CDR1 reads LNHDA; CDR2 reads SQIVND (reference sequence). The CDR3 spells CASSIGDIQYF. CDR3 nucleotide sequence: TGTGCCAGTAGTATAGGTGACATTCAGTACTTC.